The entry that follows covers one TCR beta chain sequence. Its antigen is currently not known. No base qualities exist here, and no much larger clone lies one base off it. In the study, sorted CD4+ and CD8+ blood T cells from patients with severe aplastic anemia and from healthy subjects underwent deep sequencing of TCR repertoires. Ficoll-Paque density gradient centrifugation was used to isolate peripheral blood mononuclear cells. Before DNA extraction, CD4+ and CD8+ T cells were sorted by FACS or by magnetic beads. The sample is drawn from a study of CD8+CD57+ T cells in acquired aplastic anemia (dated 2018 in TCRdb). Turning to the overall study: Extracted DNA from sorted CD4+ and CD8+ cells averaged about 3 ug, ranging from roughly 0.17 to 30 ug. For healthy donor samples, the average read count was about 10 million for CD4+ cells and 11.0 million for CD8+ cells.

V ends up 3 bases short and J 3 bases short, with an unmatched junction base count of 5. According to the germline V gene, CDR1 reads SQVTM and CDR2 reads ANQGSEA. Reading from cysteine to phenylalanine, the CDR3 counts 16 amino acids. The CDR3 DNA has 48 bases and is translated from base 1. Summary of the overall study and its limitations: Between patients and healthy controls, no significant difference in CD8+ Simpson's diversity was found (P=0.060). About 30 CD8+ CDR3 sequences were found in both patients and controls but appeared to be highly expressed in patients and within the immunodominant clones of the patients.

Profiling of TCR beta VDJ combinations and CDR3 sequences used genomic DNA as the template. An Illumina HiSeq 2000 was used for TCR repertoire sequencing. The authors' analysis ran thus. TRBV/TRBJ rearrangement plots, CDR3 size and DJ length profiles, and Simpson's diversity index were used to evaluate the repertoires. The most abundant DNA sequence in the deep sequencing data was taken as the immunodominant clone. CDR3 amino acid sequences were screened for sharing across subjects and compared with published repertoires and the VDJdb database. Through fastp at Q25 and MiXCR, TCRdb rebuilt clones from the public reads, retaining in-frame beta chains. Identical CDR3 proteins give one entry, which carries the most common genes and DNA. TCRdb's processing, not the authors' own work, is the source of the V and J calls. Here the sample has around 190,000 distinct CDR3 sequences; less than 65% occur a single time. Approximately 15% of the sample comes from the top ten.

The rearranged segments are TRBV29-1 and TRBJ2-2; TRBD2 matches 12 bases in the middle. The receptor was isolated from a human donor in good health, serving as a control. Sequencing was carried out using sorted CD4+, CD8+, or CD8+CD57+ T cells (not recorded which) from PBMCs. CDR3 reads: CSVENTSGGHTGELFF. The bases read TGCAGCGTTGAGAATACTAGCGGGGGGCACACCGGGGAGCTGTTTTTT.